This note documents a single T cell receptor beta chain sequence. The sample belongs to a study of PD-L1 blockade in urothelial cancer. The wider study: The median number of T cells present in blood samples was fewer than 150,000.

Germline-derived CDR1 and CDR2 are KGHSH and LQKENI. The ends were cut back, 2 bases at V and 8 bases at J, with 15 bases in the middle. The CDR3 sequence is 14 residues long. Time point of the sample: pretreatment peripheral blood. Synthetically made TCR analog templates were put into each PCR as spikes. Only in-frame clones appear in the TCRdb table, and some are missing; sequencing was by immunoSEQ multiplex PCR. The table includes some 53,000 clones, 75% detected once. This receptor was taken from a man in his 70s with urothelial cancer. The V call is TRBV18, the J call TRBJ1-2; D is possibly TRBD1 (6 bases). The sample was PBMCs, taken around atezolizumab (anti-PD-L1) treatment. The chain's CDR3 is CASSPSGEPWGYTF. The CDR3 DNA follows: TGTGCCAGCTCACCATCAGGGGAGCCGTGGGGCTACACCTTC.